One sample yielded the 28 T cell receptor beta chains listed below, sequenced in a study of CD8 T cells in Susac syndrome. With random hexamers, reverse transcription was performed on about 0.5 to 1 ug of RNA. Using its own MiXCR run on the immunoSEQ multiplex PCR reads, TCRdb lists one record per CDR3 protein. Of about 240,000 distinct CDR3 sequences listed, about 95% were seen once; the top ten hold 0.1%. Source material: CD4+ T cells from PBMCs. The receptor set was obtained from a human donor with Susac syndrome.

The chain uses TRBV5-6 and TRBJ2-2, with TRBD1 matching over 10 bases. V was clipped by 7 bases and J by 3 bases; unmatched bases: 6. The CDR3 is 15 residues long. Germline values: CDR1 SGHDT, CDR2 YYEEEE. The DNA of the CDR3 is TGTGCCAGCGGAAAAGGGACAGGGGACACCGGGGAGCTGTTTTTT. It is translated as CASGKGTGDTGELFF.

The chain is built from TRBV29-1 and TRBJ1-5; D gene unclear. CDR1 is SQVTM and CDR2 is ANQGSEA in the germline V gene. The V gene lost 7 bases and the J gene lost 4 bases, with 23 bases spanning the gap. The CDR3 contains 16 residues. This CDR3 reads CSAPPGDIGGNQPQHF. The CDR3 bases are TGCAGCGCCCCCCCGGGAGACATCGGAGGGAATCAGCCCCAGCATTTT. Combining the CDR3 with reference TRBV29-1 and TRBJ1-5 gives the whole variable domain SAVISQKPSRDICQRGTSLTIQCQVDSQVTMMFWYRQQPGQSLTLIATANQGSEATYESGFVIDKFPISRPNLTFSTLTVSNMSPEDSSIYLCSAPPGDIGGNQPQHFGDGTRLSIL.

This sequence joins TRBV10-3 and TRBJ2-2; D not resolved. V dropped 3 bases and J dropped 1 base, with 6 bases sitting between them. The CDR3 runs to 14 residues. The germline gives CDR1 ENHRY, CDR2 SYGVKD. CDR3 region: CAISEDGNTGELFF. As DNA, the CDR3 is TGTGCCATCAGTGAAGACGGGAACACCGGGGAGCTGTTTTTT.

This chain uses TRBV9 with TRBJ2-6, with a weak D call TRBD2 (6 bases). V gave up 4 bases and J gave up 3 bases, with 11 bases separating them. The CDR3 consists of 15 residues. Germline CDR1 SGDLS, CDR2 YYNGEE. The DNA of the CDR3 is TGTGCCAGCAGCCCCGCGGGAAATGGGGCCAACGTCCTGACTTTC. Translated, it gives CASSPAGNGANVLTF.

This chain uses TRBV24-1 with TRBJ1-2, with TRBD1 identical over 9 bases. CDR3 length equals 14 residues. Germline CDR1 reads KGHDR; CDR2 reads SFDVKD. V lost 4 bases, J lost 4 bases, and 3 bases stayed unmatched. CDR3 DNA: TGTGCCACCAGTGAACCGGGACAGGGCTATGGCTACACCTTC. It is translated as CATSEPGQGYGYTF.

The rearrangement uses TRBV2 and TRBJ2-7; TRBD1 agrees at 8 bases. Germline CDR1 SNHLY, CDR2 FYNNEI. CDR3 length equals 16 residues. Trimming took 11 bases from V and 3 from J; bases not matched to a gene: 18. The CDR3 DNA sequence: TGTGCCGGCTCGAATTCCGGGACAGGAAAGGGCTACGAGCAGTACTTC. This gives the protein CAGSNSGTGKGYEQYF.

This clonotype was recorded only once. The V call is TRBV13, the J call TRBJ2-1, with D possibly being TRBD2 (5 bases). The CDR3 length is 17 residues. Deletions cut 6 bases from V and 4 bases from J, with 22 bases between. The V gene's germline CDR1 is PRHDT and CDR2 FYEKMQ (reference sequence). CDR3 sequence (DNA): TGTGCCAGCAGTTCGAGGGATTTCCCTGGACCGTACAATGAGCAGTTCTTC. This codes for CASSSRDFPGPYNEQFF.

The chain employs TRBV5-6 and TRBJ1-5, with 12 bases aligning to TRBD1. Germline V gene data show CDR1 as SGHDT and CDR2 as YYEEEE. V dropped 4 bases and J dropped 2; count of bases not matched to a gene: 7. The CDR3 is made up of 17 amino acids. CDR3: CASSRGQGARGNQPQHF. CDR3 coding DNA: TGTGCCAGCAGCCGGGGACAGGGGGCGCGAGGCAATCAGCCCCAGCATTTT.

J is TRBJ1-2 and V is TRBV15; D not resolved. V was trimmed by 0 bases and J by 7 bases, leaving 6 bases between them. CDR1 and CDR2 from the germline V gene are LNHNV and YYDKDF (reference sequence). CDR3 size: 12 residues. The CDR3 sequence is CATSRDATGYTF. The CDR3, as DNA: TGTGCCACCAGCAGAGACGCTACTGGCTACACCTTC.

V and J are TRBV5-5 and TRBJ2-3; D unresolved. Germline CDR1 reads SGHKS; CDR2 reads YYEKEE (reference sequence). Trimming cost V 2 bases and J 0 bases, with 7 bases left between them. The CDR3 has 14 residues. The CDR3 DNA reads TGTGCCAGCAGCTTTGACGGAAGCACAGATACGCAGTATTTT. It translates to CASSFDGSTDTQYF.

Here the CDR3 reads CASSKEGGPGANVLTF. The DNA of the CDR3 is TGTGCCAGCAGCAAAGAGGGGGGCCCTGGGGCCAACGTCCTGACTTTC. This chain connects TRBV21-1 to TRBJ2-6; the table's D call TRBD1 went unverified against the DNA. TRBV21-1 is reported as a pseudogene. The CDR3 is made up of 16 amino acids.

The chain employs TRBV29-1 and TRBJ1-1, with 7 bases that match TRBD1. Unmatched junction bases numbered 19, after V lost 7 bases and J lost 5 bases. The length of the CDR3 is 16 residues. Looked up from germline, CDR1 is SQVTM and CDR2 is ANQGSEA. CDR3 sequence: CSASRGQGGGYTEAFF. The CDR3 nucleotides are TGCAGCGCCTCAAGAGGGCAGGGGGGCGGCTATACTGAAGCTTTCTTT.

The V call is TRBV20-1, the J call TRBJ2-7, with D possibly TRBD1 on 5 matching bases. The germline V gene has CDR1 DFQATT and CDR2 SNEGSKA (reference sequence). The CDR3 consists of 13 residues. Trimming left V 3 bases short and J 2 bases short, with 11 bases between. CDR3: CSASLRTTYEQYF. The DNA for the CDR3 is TGCAGTGCTAGTTTACGGACAACCTACGAGCAGTACTTC.

The chain employs TRBV7-9 and TRBJ1-2; no clear D gene. The CDR3 runs 15 residues. V lost 6 bases and J lost 2, with 16 bases in between. Germline lookup yields CDR1 SEHNR and CDR2 FQNEAQ (reference sequence). The CDR3 protein is CASSRPLLGNYGYTF. In DNA, the CDR3 is TGTGCCAGCAGTCGACCTTTACTGGGGAACTATGGCTACACCTTC.

The J gene is TRBJ2-5, the V gene TRBV14; D uncertain. The CDR3 length is 12 residues. Germline lookup yields CDR1 SGHDN and CDR2 FVKESK. Trimming took off 1 base at V and 4 bases at J, with 4 bases between the two ends. CDR3 in amino acids: CASSQGRETQYF. As DNA, the CDR3 is TGTGCCAGCAGCCAAGGACGAGAGACCCAGTACTTC.

The V gene is TRBV10-3, the J gene TRBJ2-5; 12 nucleotides align to TRBD2. In germline, CDR1 is ENHRY, CDR2 SYGVKD. The CDR3 has 19 residues. Trimming at V came to 4 bases and at J to 2 bases, leaving 14 bases not matched to a gene. The CDR3 is CAISALTGTSGHSQETQYF. The CDR3 region has the DNA TGTGCCATCAGTGCCCTGACCGGGACTAGCGGGCACTCACAAGAGACCCAGTACTTC.

V gene TRBV20-1 combines with J gene TRBJ2-5; D not resolved. The CDR3 covers 16 residues. The V end was cut by 1 base, the J end by 2 bases, with 17 bases between. Germline V gene sequence: CDR1 DFQATT, CDR2 SNEGSKA (reference sequence). CDR3 sequence: CSARVTTTARQETQYF. CDR3 coding DNA: TGCAGTGCTAGAGTTACCACGACTGCGCGTCAAGAGACCCAGTACTTC.

The chain joins TRBV19 to TRBJ1-5; possibly TRBD1 for D (6 bases). There are 15 residues in the CDR3. CDR1 LNHDA and CDR2 SQIVND come from the germline V gene (reference sequence). V gave up 5 bases and J gave up 7 bases, with 18 bases separating them. The CDR3 DNA is TGTGCCAGTAGTCCGGGTGGGGGGGCTCGACAGCCCCAGCATTTT. Amino acids: CASSPGGGARQPQHF.

The rearrangement links TRBV5-1 to TRBJ2-7, with D possibly being TRBD2 (5 bases). CDR1 is SGHRS, CDR2 YFSETQ, per germline. V was clipped by 4 bases and J by 6 bases, with 17 bases between them. The CDR3 is 14 residues long. This CDR3 is CASSPGSYEGEQYF. The CDR3 DNA follows: TGCGCCAGCAGCCCCGGTTCCTACGAGGGCGAGCAGTACTTC.

The rearrangement joins TRBV20-1 to TRBJ2-7; TRBD1 matches 9 bases. The CDR3 runs 15 residues. Trimming removed 2 bases from V and 1 base from J; junction bases left unmatched: 6. CDR1 is DFQATT and CDR2 is SNEGSKA in the germline V gene (reference sequence). The CDR3 here is CSARLPGQGSYEQYF. CDR3 coding DNA: TGCAGTGCTAGATTGCCGGGACAGGGTTCCTACGAGCAGTACTTC.

This clonotype was detected only once. The V call is TRBV29-1, the J call TRBJ1-1; TRBD1 matches 7 bases. CDR1 and CDR2 (germline): SQVTM, ANQGSEA. This CDR3 has 11 residues. The trim removed 7 bases at V and 7 bases at J, leaving 6 bases unmatched. CDR3 bases: TGCAGCGCCCGACAGGGCCGTGAAGCTTTCTTT. Translated, it gives CSARQGREAFF.

The gene calls are TRBV15 and TRBJ2-7, with TRBD1 as a possible D gene (6 bases). The CDR3 is 15 amino acids. Between the trimmed V and J ends, which lost 7 bases and 4 bases, there was a span of 20 bases. Germline-derived CDR1 and CDR2 are LNHNV and YYDKDF (reference sequence). The CDR3 protein is CATTVAPGQGYEQYF. The DNA of the CDR3 is TGTGCCACCACCGTAGCCCCGGGACAAGGTTACGAGCAGTACTTC.

Comments on this clonotype: The junction does not match germline at one end; this may be a read error. This sequence joins TRBV18 and TRBJ2-5, with a possible D match to TRBD1 (6 bases). The CDR3 has 14 amino acids. CDR1 is KGHSH, CDR2 LQKENI, per germline. The CDR3 DNA reads TGCGCCAGCTCACCAACCACAGGGATGGAGACCCAGTACTTC. It translates to CASSPTTGMETQYF.

This clonotype was observed a single time. V gene TRBV5-1 combines with J gene TRBJ2-3; D is undetermined. Germline assignment: CDR1 SGHRS and CDR2 YFSETQ. This CDR3 spans 15 amino acids. Trimming pared 2 bases from V and 3 bases from J, leaving 13 bases between. The CDR3 here is CASSLGNSRTDTQYF. DNA of the CDR3: TGCGCCAGCAGCTTAGGTAACTCGCGAACAGATACGCAGTATTTT.

The V call is TRBV18, the J call TRBJ2-2; D ambiguous. This CDR3 is built from 12 residues. V was trimmed by 3 bases and J by 4 bases, leaving 3 bases between them. CDR1 is KGHSH, CDR2 LQKENI, per germline. The CDR3 spells CASSPGTGELFF. The CDR3 DNA reads TGTGCCAGCTCACCCGGCACCGGGGAGCTGTTTTTT.

The chain employs TRBV20-1 and TRBJ1-3; the D gene is possibly TRBD1 (6 bases). The V gene's germline CDR1 is DFQATT and CDR2 SNEGSKA (reference sequence). V was clipped by 1 base and J by 0 bases, with 13 bases between them. This CDR3 is 16 amino acids long. The CDR3 reads CSARGMDSSSGNTIYF. The CDR3, as DNA: TGCAGTGCTAGAGGCATGGACAGTAGCTCTGGAAACACCATATATTTT.

The chain has TRBV29-1 and TRBJ2-2; 7 positions agree with TRBD2. After removal of 4 bases from V and 3 bases from J, the junction contained 2 bases not matched to a gene. The CDR3 contains 13 residues. Germline-derived CDR1 and CDR2 are SQVTM and ANQGSEA. CDR3 bases: TGCAGCGTTGCGCTAGCGGACACCGGGGAGCTGTTTTTT. As protein: CSVALADTGELFF.

The J gene is TRBJ2-6, the V gene TRBV18; D ambiguous. Trimming removed 1 base from V and 0 bases from J, with 4 bases in between. This CDR3 comprises 15 residues. The germline CDR1 and CDR2 sequences are KGHSH and LQKENI. The CDR3 protein is CASSPRSSGANVLTF. Written as DNA, the CDR3 is TGTGCCAGCTCACCACGCAGCTCTGGGGCCAACGTCCTGACTTTC.